This T cell receptor (beta chain) was recorded in a study of cytomegalovirus exposure and HLA in healthy donors. Study overall: In a later analysis, it was reported that the roughly 130 validation repertoires had been produced on the same platform as the 670 or so repertoires belonging to the first cohort. General study points: Testing in vitro showed a few CMV-associated chains specific for CMV antigens.

The study drew the donors from its approximately 110-subject validation cohort, separate from the approximately 670-subject first cohort. Measured with immunoSEQ multiplex PCR; TCRdb has only the in-frame clones, and not every one. The table has hundreds of thousands of clones, roughly 84% seen once. The germline CDR1 and CDR2 sequences are GTSNPN and SVGIG (reference sequence). The CDR3 totals 14 residues. The V end lost 0 bases, the J end lost 4 bases, and 12 bases lay between the germline ends. This clone came up a few times. Its cognate antigen is unknown. The V and J genes are TRBV30 and TRBJ1-2; no reliable D call. The sequence was obtained from a man younger than 35 in good health and CMV-seropositive. The sequencing input was PBMCs. This CDR3 reads CAWSVFRGTYGYTF. In nucleotides, the CDR3 is TGTGCCTGGAGTGTTTTTCGGGGAACCTATGGCTACACCTTC.